A selection of T cell receptor beta chains follows, all from one sample in a study of T cells in localized non-small cell lung cancer. This table comes from immunoSEQ multiplex PCR, and its TCRdb copy is limited to in-frame clones, with some not included. The top ten clones hold about a fifth of a sample with just over 70,000 clones, roughly nine tenths of them seen once. This material consisted of peripheral blood, taken before any cancer treatment. The receptors come from a male donor aged 60 or over with stage III squamous cell lung carcinoma. Each CDR3 is given with its conserved first and last residue. D genes are given only for firm matches. A clone size is listed for some rows: how often the clone was seen (once, few, many), or a class if it is expanded.

d_call clone_size j_call v_call cdr3_length cdr3_aa cdr3_nt
NA NA TRBJ1-1 TRBV18 16 CASSPPSRGRRAEAFF TGTGCCAGCTCACCACCGTCCAGAGGGAGAAGGGCTGAAGCTTTCTTT
TRBD1 NA TRBJ2-3 TRBV7-9 19 CASSLGPGQDRGKGDTQYF TGTGCCAGCAGCTTAGGCCCGGGACAGGATCGGGGGAAAGGAGATACGCAGTATTTT
NA NA TRBJ2-5 TRBV6-1 15 CASSVGGRSGETQYF TGTGCCAGCAGTGTGGGGGGGCGGTCGGGAGAGACCCAGTACTTC
TRBD2 NA TRBJ2-1 TRBV2 15 CASSEGGGAYNEQFF TGTGCCAGCAGTGAGGGTGGGGGGGCCTACAATGAGCAGTTCTTC
TRBD2 NA TRBJ2-5 TRBV11-2 16 CASSFLTSGGQETQYF TGTGCCAGCAGCTTTCTTACTAGCGGGGGCCAAGAGACCCAGTACTTC
NA NA TRBJ2-2 TRBV29-1 11 CSVGGHGELFF TGCAGCGTTGGGGGGCACGGGGAGCTGTTTTTT
NA NA TRBJ2-5 TRBV6-6 15 CASTRAGAPQETQYF TGTGCCAGCACTCGGGCAGGGGCCCCACAAGAGACCCAGTACTTC
NA NA TRBJ1-6 TRBV5-6 15 CASRLEGGSYSPLHF TGTGCCAGCAGACTCGAAGGAGGCAGTTATTCACCCCTCCACTTT
TRBD1 NA TRBJ1-2 TRBV5-1 13 CASSSTGIYGYTF TGCGCCAGCAGCTCGACAGGGATTTATGGCTACACCTTC
TRBD1 NA TRBJ1-1 TRBV6-5 15 CASRTPGTGNTEAFF TGTGCCAGCAGGACACCCGGGACAGGGAACACTGAAGCTTTCTTT
TRBD2 once TRBJ2-3 TRBV5-1 16 CASSSGLAGFTDTQYF TGCGCCAGCAGTTCCGGACTAGCGGGATTCACAGATACGCAGTATTTT
TRBD1 NA TRBJ1-3 TRBV9 14 CASSVTGEGNTIYF TGTGCCAGCAGCGTGACAGGGGAAGGAAACACCATATATTTT
NA NA TRBJ1-1 TRBV5-4 13 CASSLNDFGEAFF TGTGCCAGCAGCTTGAACGATTTTGGTGAAGCTTTCTTT
NA NA TRBJ1-1 TRBV6-6 14 CASSYTRDSTEAFF TGTGCCAGCAGTTACACAAGGGATTCCACTGAAGCTTTCTTT
NA once TRBJ2-3 TRBV10-3 14 CAISDGTRTDTQYF TGTGCCATCAGTGACGGGACTCGCACAGATACGCAGTATTTT
NA NA TRBJ2-2 TRBV30 13 CAWKAGRTGELFF TGTGCCTGGAAGGCAGGGCGTACCGGGGAGCTGTTTTTT
NA once TRBJ1-4 TRBV6-1 15 CASSETWGGDEKLFF TGTGCCAGCAGTGAAACCTGGGGAGGGGATGAAAAACTGTTTTTT
TRBD1 NA TRBJ2-3 TRBV7-2 16 CASSIDRGSGPDTQYF TGTGCCAGCAGCATCGACAGGGGAAGCGGTCCAGATACGCAGTATTTT
NA few TRBJ1-2 TRBV29-1 11 CSVSGDYGYTF TGCAGCGTATCGGGGGACTATGGCTACACCTTC
NA NA TRBJ2-3 TRBV4-1 16 CASSQDSGSDADTQYF TGCGCCAGCAGCCAAGATTCAGGAAGCGACGCAGATACGCAGTATTTT
NA NA TRBJ2-3 TRBV20-1 11 CSALLADTQYF TGCAGTGCTCTACTGGCAGATACGCAGTATTTT
NA NA TRBJ1-3 TRBV7-8 15 CASSLEQTSGNTIYF TGTGCCAGCAGCTTGGAGCAAACCTCTGGAAACACCATATATTTT
TRBD2 once TRBJ2-5 TRBV5-1 15 CASSRGTSGQETQYF TGCGCCAGCAGCCGCGGGACTAGCGGCCAAGAGACCCAGTACTTC
NA once TRBJ1-3 TRBV28 16 CASSPAPGRSGNTIYF TGTGCCAGCAGTCCCGCCCCGGGGCGCTCTGGAAACACCATATATTTT
NA NA TRBJ1-1 TRBV6-5 15 CASSREGGRTIEAFF TGTGCCAGCAGCCGCGAGGGGGGGCGGACTATTGAAGCTTTCTTT
NA NA TRBJ2-7 TRBV5-4 14 CASSPLQGTYEQYF TGTGCCAGCAGCCCCCTCCAGGGAACCTACGAGCAGTACTTC
NA NA TRBJ2-5 TRBV7-2 15 CASSFLQMEGETQYF TGTGCCAGCAGCTTCCTTCAAATGGAGGGAGAGACCCAGTACTTC
NA NA TRBJ2-3 TRBV7-9 15 CASSWAAGGTDTQYF TGTGCCAGCAGCTGGGCGGCAGGGGGGACAGATACGCAGTATTTT
TRBD2 NA TRBJ2-3 TRBV5-4 13 CASSSELAVTQYF TGTGCCAGCAGCTCCGAACTAGCGGTTACGCAGTATTTT
NA NA TRBJ2-6 TRBV7-9 17 CASSLARGGIGANVLTF TGTGCCAGCAGCTTAGCGAGAGGAGGGATCGGGGCCAACGTCCTGACTTTC
NA NA TRBJ1-4 TRBV5-1 15 CASSLRETRGEKLFF TGCGCCAGCAGCTTGAGAGAGACACGAGGTGAAAAACTGTTTTTT
TRBD1 NA TRBJ1-5 TRBV4-1 16 CASSHLDRGSNQPQHF TGCGCCAGCAGCCACCTCGACAGGGGCAGCAATCAGCCCCAGCATTTT
NA NA TRBJ1-2 TRBV5-6 13 CASSLDRVSGYTF TGTGCCAGCAGCTTGGACAGGGTGAGTGGCTACACCTTC
TRBD1 NA TRBJ1-3 TRBV7-8 15 CASSRNRGAGNTIYF TGTGCCAGCAGTCGTAACAGGGGGGCTGGAAACACCATATATTTT
TRBD1 NA TRBJ2-6 TRBV29-1 19 CSVELWDRGSYSGANVLTF TGCAGCGTTGAGCTCTGGGACAGGGGTTCTTATTCTGGGGCCAACGTCCTGACTTTC
TRBD1 NA TRBJ1-2 TRBV7-2 14 CASSKTRDSYGYTF TGTGCCAGCAGCAAAACCCGGGACAGCTATGGCTACACCTTC
NA NA TRBJ2-2 TRBV6-1 13 CASSRTGAGELFF TGTGCCAGCAGCCGGACGGGTGCCGGGGAGCTGTTTTTT
NA NA TRBJ1-1 TRBV10-2 13 CASSVGVNTEAFF TGCGCCAGCAGTGTTGGAGTGAACACTGAAGCTTTCTTT
NA NA TRBJ1-6 TRBV27 16 CASSLSAGRIHSPLHF TGTGCCAGCAGTTTGTCGGCTGGACGTATTCATTCACCCCTCCACTTT
NA NA TRBJ2-2 TRBV7-2 15 CASSRDRTDTGELFF TGTGCCAGCAGCCGTGACCGTACGGACACCGGGGAGCTGTTTTTT
TRBD1 NA TRBJ2-5 TRBV9 17 CASSALDRGRYQETQYF TGTGCCAGCAGCGCCCTCGACAGGGGACGGTATCAAGAGACCCAGTACTTC
NA few TRBJ1-2 TRBV5-4 15 CASSTAGGSLTGYTF TGTGCCAGCAGCACAGCTGGGGGCAGTCTGACTGGCTACACCTTC
NA NA TRBJ1-6 TRBV14 16 CASSQLTASYNSPLHF TGTGCCAGCAGCCAATTGACAGCCTCCTATAATTCACCCCTCCACTTT
NA NA TRBJ1-2 TRBV20-1 11 CSASPDYGYTF TGCAGTGCTAGCCCCGACTATGGCTACACCTTC
NA NA TRBJ2-2 TRBV10-3 15 CAIKLSTGNTGELFF TGTGCCATCAAACTGTCGACAGGGAACACCGGGGAGCTGTTTTTT
TRBD1 NA TRBJ1-1 TRBV13 14 CASSQGQGDTEAFF TGTGCCAGCAGCCAGGGACAGGGGGACACTGAAGCTTTCTTT
TRBD1 NA TRBJ1-6 TRBV7-9 15 CASSTTGQGVSPLHF TGTGCCAGCAGTACTACGGGACAGGGTGTTTCACCCCTCCACTTT
NA NA TRBJ2-3 TRBV5-1 14 CASSLETATDTQYF TGCGCCAGCAGCTTGGAGACAGCCACAGATACGCAGTATTTT
TRBD1 NA TRBJ1-1 TRBV11-2 14 CASSPTGLGTEAFF TGTGCCAGCAGCCCGACAGGGCTTGGCACTGAAGCTTTCTTT
NA NA TRBJ2-3 TRBV5-1 16 CASSSETTGFPDTQYF TGCGCCAGCAGCTCCGAGACTACGGGGTTCCCAGATACGCAGTATTTT
TRBD2 NA TRBJ2-1 TRBV11-3 15 CASSAREAMGGEQFF TGTGCCAGCAGCGCGAGGGAAGCAATGGGAGGGGAGCAGTTCTTC
TRBD2 NA TRBJ2-5 TRBV7-7 16 CASSLSPLAGEETQYF TGTGCTAGCAGCTTATCCCCACTAGCGGGGGAAGAGACCCAGTACTTC
NA NA TRBJ1-6 TRBV7-9 18 CASSLNEIGPGVNSPLHF TGTGCCAGCAGCTTAAATGAGATTGGACCGGGGGTTAATTCACCCCTCCACTTT
NA few TRBJ1-1 TRBV18 16 CASSPNWGSMNTEAFF TGTGCCAGCTCACCAAATTGGGGGAGCATGAACACTGAAGCTTTCTTT
NA few TRBJ1-6 TRBV9 15 CASSVGRVDNSPLHF TGTGCCAGCAGCGTAGGGAGGGTTGACAATTCACCCCTCCACTTT
TRBD2 NA TRBJ2-1 TRBV28 18 CASSFSLAGGPSYNEQFF TGTGCCAGCAGTTTTTCACTAGCGGGGGGCCCCTCCTACAATGAGCAGTTCTTC
NA NA TRBJ1-6 TRBV19 18 CASSHGPDPSSYNSPLHF TGTGCCAGTAGTCACGGGCCTGACCCGAGCTCCTATAATTCACCCCTCCACTTT
NA NA TRBJ2-4 TRBV23-1 13 CAIPKRAKNIQYF TGCGCCATCCCAAAGAGGGCCAAAAACATTCAGTACTTC